Shown below are 23 T cell receptor beta chains from a single sample sequenced in a study of T cells in localized non-small cell lung cancer. Sequencing used immunoSEQ multiplex PCR; TCRdb keeps in-frame clones, though not all of them. The sample has about 3,200 clones, less than 30% seen once. Sequenced here: lung tumor tissue, sampled before any cancer treatment. The receptor source for this set is a man between 40 and 69 years old with stage I lung adenocarcinoma.

This chain joins TRBV14 and TRBJ2-2; 8 nucleotides match TRBD1. Trimming cost V 4 bases and J 6 bases; bases outside gene matches: 10. This CDR3 has 16 residues. CDR1 SGHDN and CDR2 FVKESK come from the germline V gene. The CDR3, as DNA: TGTGCCAGCAGCCGACAGACAGGGGTGGCCCCCGGGGAGCTGTTTTTT. Translated: CASSRQTGVAPGELFF.

The chain combines TRBV6-8 with TRBJ2-7; no clear D gene. CDR3 length: 14 residues. V lost 0 bases and J 4 bases, leaving 10 bases between the germline ends. Germline V gene lookup returns CDR1 MNHGY and CDR2 SAAAGT. The chain's CDR3 is CASSYSGGNYEQYF. CDR3 DNA sequence: TGTGCCAGCAGTTACTCGGGCGGAAATTACGAGCAGTACTTC.

The chain couples TRBV6-8 to TRBJ1-2, with a weak D call TRBD1 (5 bases). Germline loops: CDR1 MNHGY, CDR2 SAAAGT. Deletions cut 6 bases from V and 3 bases from J, with 17 bases between. The CDR3 totals 15 residues. The CDR3 DNA reads TGTGCCAGCAGACCTACTTCCGGGACTCACTATGGCTACACCTTC. As protein: CASRPTSGTHYGYTF.

The V gene is TRBV6-7, the J gene TRBJ2-7; D uncertain. TRBV6-7 falls under the ORF class, with uncertain function. V dropped 5 bases and J dropped 6 bases, with 8 bases sitting between them. The CDR3 is made up of 11 amino acids. CDR3 in amino acids: CASSVHSEQYF. The CDR3 nucleotides read TGTGCCAGCAGTGTGCACAGCGAGCAGTACTTC.

The chain links TRBV11-3 to TRBJ1-1, with no clear D. This CDR3 region has 15 residues. The V end lost 1 base, the J end lost 1 base, and 10 bases lay between the germline ends. Per germline, CDR1 SGHNT and CDR2 YENEEA. CDR3 coding DNA: TGTGCCAGCAGCTTAGTCAGCCGGCCGAACACTGAAGCTTTCTTT. Amino acid sequence: CASSLVSRPNTEAFF.

This chain links TRBV6-8 with TRBJ2-1; D uncertain. This CDR3 has 13 amino acids. Germline lookup yields CDR1 MNHGY and CDR2 SAAAGT. The V end was cut by 8 bases, the J end by 2 bases, with 10 bases between. The DNA for the CDR3 is TGTGCCAGCGCAGACCCTCCCTACAATGAGCAGTTCTTC. Translating gives CASADPPYNEQFF.

The genes are TRBV5-1 and TRBJ1-1, with D perhaps matching TRBD1 (6 bases). This CDR3 has 17 residues. The germline CDR1 and CDR2 sequences are SGHRS and YFSETQ. Trimming pared 0 bases from V and 0 bases from J, leaving 15 bases between. Here the CDR3 reads CASSLVPPGTMNTEAFF. CDR3 nucleotides: TGCGCCAGCAGCTTGGTCCCCCCGGGGACAATGAACACTGAAGCTTTCTTT.

V and J are TRBV28 and TRBJ1-5, with D tentatively TRBD1 (5 bases). This CDR3 contains 18 residues. Germline loops: CDR1 MDHEN, CDR2 SYDVKM. With 6 bases removed from V and 0 bases from J, the gap between germline ends came to 21 bases. CDR3 sequence: CASRHLGVRRGSNQPQHF. CDR3 nucleotide sequence: TGTGCCAGCAGACACTTAGGGGTACGGCGTGGTAGCAATCAGCCCCAGCATTTT.

In this sample, this clone turned up a few times. V and J are TRBV11-3 and TRBJ1-6, with D uncertain. The CDR3 runs to 15 residues. The ends were cut back, 4 bases at V and 0 bases at J, with 7 bases in the middle. From germline, CDR1 is SGHNT and CDR2 YENEEA. CDR3 sequence: CASSSTSSYNSPLHF. In DNA, the CDR3 is TGTGCCAGCAGCTCTACGAGCTCCTATAATTCACCCCTCCACTTT. Complete variable domain (other parts from reference TRBV11-3 and TRBJ1-6): EAGVVQSPRYKIIEKKQPVAFWCNPISGHNTLYWYLQNLGQGPELLIRYENEEAVDDSQLPKDRFSAERLKGVDSTLKIQPAELGDSAVYLCASSSTSSYNSPLHFGNGTRLTVT.

The CDR3 sequence: CASSVGGDYNTQYF. CDR3 nucleotide sequence: TGTGCCAGCAGCGTAGGGGGGGACTACAATACGCAGTATTTT. The V gene is TRBV9, the J gene TRBJ2-3, with 7 bases lining up with TRBD2. This CDR3 spans 14 amino acids. Losses at the gene ends were 0 bases for V and 7 bases for J; bases not matched to a gene: 5. Germline CDR1 is SGDLS and CDR2 is YYNGEE.

J is TRBJ1-6 and V is TRBV6-8; 8 nucleotides agree with TRBD1. V shed 10 bases, J shed 0 bases, and the junction held 5 bases outside the gene matches. The germline gives CDR1 MNHGY, CDR2 SAAAGT. The CDR3 is 15 residues long. The CDR3 here is CAISDRGSYNSPLHF. CDR3 sequence (DNA): TGTGCCATCAGCGACAGGGGCTCCTATAATTCACCCCTCCACTTT.

J is TRBJ2-1 and V is TRBV7-4, with D hard to call. Germline-derived CDR1 and CDR2 are SGHVT and SQSDAQ. The CDR3 sequence is 13 residues long. V dropped 2 bases and J dropped 8 bases, with 10 bases sitting between them. The DNA of the CDR3 is TGTGCCAGCAGCTTAAGTCCTATCCATGAGCAGTTCTTC. This sequence encodes CASSLSPIHEQFF.

This clone was counted between two and nine times. The gene calls are TRBV6-8 and TRBJ2-3; D is ambiguous. This CDR3 has 14 residues. From germline, CDR1 is MNHGY and CDR2 SAAAGT. V lost 2 bases, J lost 8 bases, and 14 bases lay in between. The CDR3 DNA is TGTGCCAGCAGTTACGGGAAGACCTCTACTACGCAGTATTTT. Translating it yields CASSYGKTSTTQYF.

This clone was found a few times. It is unclear where the CDR3 begins or ends on the DNA, so no DNA is shown, and the CDR3 is as TCRdb lists it. The chain links TRBV12-2 to TRBJ2-1; TRBD2 was called by the table and not checked on the DNA. TRBV12-2 is recorded as a pseudogene. Counting both end residues, the CDR3 totals 15 amino acids. CDR3: CAVAAGIQSYNEQFF.

This clone has only a few counts. The gene calls are TRBV23-1 and TRBJ2-1; maybe TRBD2 (7 bases). TRBV23-1 is assigned to the ORF class and has an uncertain function. The CDR3 has 13 residues. Trimming removed 8 bases from V and 5 bases from J, with 13 bases in between. This chain's CDR3 is CASGGGHHNEQFF. The CDR3 coding sequence is TGCGCCAGCGGGGGGGGCCATCACAATGAGCAGTTCTTC.

The J gene is TRBJ1-2, the V gene TRBV6-8, with D perhaps TRBD1 (6 bases). This CDR3 is built from 13 residues. The V and J ends lost 7 bases and 4 bases respectively, with 13 bases between them. Germline V gene sequence: CDR1 MNHGY, CDR2 SAAAGT. For the CDR3, the DNA is TGTGCCAGCAATACAGGGTTGTTCTATGGCTACACCTTC. The encoded protein is CASNTGLFYGYTF.

DNA for the CDR3: TGTGCCAGCAGCGAGGGTGGTGGGGTCGGGGAGCTGTTTTTT. Protein sequence: CASSEGGGVGELFF. V and J are TRBV11-3 and TRBJ2-2; D possibly corresponds to TRBD2 (5 bases). CDR3 size: 14 residues. CDR1 and CDR2 (germline): SGHNT, YENEEA. The V gene lost 5 bases and the J gene lost 7 bases, with 14 bases spanning the gap.

This chain joins TRBV19 and TRBJ1-1; no reliable D call. The CDR3 runs 14 residues. In germline, CDR1 is LNHDA, CDR2 SQIVND (reference sequence). The V gene lost 3 bases and the J gene lost 3 bases, with 11 bases spanning the gap. CDR3 DNA: TGTGCCAGTAGTATGGGCCGTGGGGACACTGAAGCTTTCTTT. This codes for CASSMGRGDTEAFF.

This clone was seen a few times. J is TRBJ1-2 and V is TRBV30; D gene unclear. The CDR3 is 13 amino acids. Per the germline V gene, CDR1 is GTSNPN and CDR2 is SVGIG (reference sequence). The V gene lost 3 bases and the J gene lost 5 bases, with 13 bases spanning the gap. CDR3 sequence: CAWRGLWEYGYTF. CDR3 DNA: TGTGCCTGGAGAGGGCTCTGGGAATATGGCTACACCTTC.

J is TRBJ1-1 and V is TRBV14, with 7 bases aligning to TRBD1. This CDR3 region has 15 residues. The junction had 9 bases not matched to a gene; V was cut back by 7 bases and J by 1 base. CDR1 and CDR2 (germline): SGHDN, FVKESK. The CDR3 coding sequence is TGTGCCAGCAACTACGCGACAGGGACGAACACTGAAGCTTTCTTT. Translated: CASNYATGTNTEAFF.

There are a few counts of this clone. This chain joins TRBV6-8 and TRBJ1-1, with a weak D call TRBD1 (5 bases). Looked up from germline, CDR1 is MNHGY and CDR2 is SAAAGT. V was cut by 6 bases and J by 4 bases, with 15 bases left in between. The length of the CDR3 is 14 residues. The CDR3: CASRGLKGITEAFF. In DNA form, the CDR3 reads TGTGCCAGCAGAGGTCTTAAGGGGATCACTGAAGCTTTCTTT.

V usage is TRBV7-1 and J usage is TRBJ2-7, with D possibly TRBD1 on 5 matching bases. TRBV7-1 falls under the ORF class, with uncertain function. The V gene lost 7 bases and the J gene lost 2 bases, with 15 bases spanning the gap. This CDR3 is built from 14 residues. CDR3 loop: CASTHPDKTYEQYF. In DNA, the CDR3 is TGTGCCAGCACCCACCCGGACAAGACCTACGAGCAGTACTTC.

This clone was recorded a few times. V usage is TRBV6-8 and J usage is TRBJ2-3, with 7 bases that match TRBD1. The germline V gene has CDR1 MNHGY and CDR2 SAAAGT. The junction had 12 bases not matched to a gene; V was cut back by 10 bases and J by 2 bases. CDR3 length: 15 residues. DNA of the CDR3: TGTGCCATCAGCCCCAGGGGGTCCCTCACAGATACGCAGTATTTT. Translation gives CAISPRGSLTDTQYF.